This T cell receptor (beta chain) was recorded in a study of T cells in Graves' hyperthyroidism and ophthalmopathy. It was RNA transcripts that yielded the amplified TCR beta CDR3 regions. HTBI primers were used for first-round RT-PCR of the TCR CDR3. TCRdb used MiXCR to reprocess the multiplex PCR reads, holding one entry per CDR3 protein. The data contain 460,000 or so distinct CDR3 sequences, over 13% of them singletons. In patients aged 18 to 65, hyperthyroidism was newly diagnosed, with duration under 2 months. The CDR3 covers 13 residues. The ends lost 3 bases at V and 5 bases at J; junction bases unmatched: 3. Germline CDR1 and CDR2: KGHSH and LQKENI. This clonotype was seen many times. The antigen is undetermined. Study-wide results and limits: The model predicted ophthalmopathy a median around seven months before onset. In the blood, most expanded thyroid clonotypes above 0.001 appeared as well. Ophthalmopathy was told apart from stable hyperthyroidism by a 13 V-J model.

Sequenced sample: blood. This TCR was recovered from a woman under 30 with Graves' hyperthyroidism. The chain links TRBV18 to TRBJ1-1, with TRBD1 identical over 7 bases. CDR3 sequence reads: CASSPRDSTEAFF. As DNA, the CDR3 is TGTGCCAGCTCACCCCGGGACAGTACTGAAGCTTTCTTT.